A single sample is the source of the 30 T cell receptor beta chains below, sequenced in a study of T cell repertoires in cytomegalovirus infection. TCRdb called the reads again in MiXCR, with one record for every CDR3 protein. The sample consists of about 130,000 distinct CDR3 sequences, 24% of them appearing once. Their cognate antigens are unknown. The sample taken for sequencing was PBMCs, sequenced either directly or after in vitro stimulation (not recorded which). Receptors were obtained from a human donor in good health (CMV status not recorded). Some clones in this sample may be carry-over from other donors' samples.

V and J are TRBV12-3 or TRBV12-4 and TRBJ2-3; D is unclear. This CDR3 has 14 amino acids. V was pared by 3 bases and J by 4 bases, with 11 bases between. CDR3 bases: TGTGCCAGCAGTTTCTTCCTGGAACCAGATACGCAGTATTTT. Its translation is CASSFFLEPDTQYF.

This clonotype was counted a few times. The J gene is TRBJ2-5, the V gene TRBV6-2 or TRBV6-3; tentative D call: TRBD1 (7 bases). This CDR3 comprises 19 residues. The germline gives CDR1 MNHEY, CDR2 SVGEGT. V was shortened by 0 bases and J by 1 base, with 21 bases between the two germline ends. As DNA, the CDR3 is TGTGCCAGCAGTTACTCCGAGGCAGGGGGGAGGTTGGGCCAAGAGACCCAGTACTTC. Its protein is CASSYSEAGGRLGQETQYF.

The chain is built from TRBV29-1 and TRBJ2-1, with D possibly TRBD2 on 6 matching bases. Germline V lookup: CDR1 SQVTM, CDR2 ANQGSEA. The CDR3 totals 15 residues. Trimming removed 0 bases from V and 6 bases from J, with 15 bases in between. This chain's CDR3 is CSVEDRYWRGNEQFF. The CDR3 coding sequence is TGCAGCGTTGAAGATCGTTATTGGAGGGGCAATGAGCAGTTCTTC.

This clonotype was seen at least ten times. CDR3 coding DNA: TGTGCCACCAGTGATGGTGGGAACACTGAAGCTTTCTTT. Residues: CATSDGGNTEAFF. This chain links TRBV24-1 with TRBJ1-1; D is unresolved. The CDR3 extends over 13 amino acids. From germline, CDR1 is KGHDR and CDR2 SFDVKD. Trimming removed 3 bases at V and 1 base at J, with 5 bases between.

The DNA for the CDR3 is TGCGCCAGCAGCTTGGAAACTAGCGGGAAGGGTGAGCAGTTCTTC. This translates into CASSLETSGKGEQFF. This chain links TRBV5-1 with TRBJ2-1, with 10 bases that match TRBD2. CDR3 size: 15 residues. Germline V gives CDR1 SGHRS, CDR2 YFSETQ. The junction had 6 bases not matched to a gene; V was cut back by 0 bases and J by 9 bases.

At least ten counts were recorded for this clonotype. One end of the junction is discordant with germline, which a read error may explain. The chain couples TRBV12-3 or TRBV12-4 to TRBJ2-3; 10 bases fit TRBD1. There are 12 residues in the CDR3. CDR3 protein: CASSQGTGAAVF. CDR3 coding DNA: TGTGCCAGCAGTCAAGGGACAGGGGCCGCGGTTTTT.

The chain joins TRBV19 to TRBJ2-3, with 7 bases that match TRBD1. Germline trimming cut 5 bases from V and 2 bases from J; bases unmatched to any gene: 4. This CDR3 is 14 amino acids long. Germline CDR1 is LNHDA and CDR2 is SQIVND (reference sequence). CDR3 DNA sequence: TGTGCCAGTAGTCCGGGACAGTTCACAGATACGCAGTATTTT. Protein product: CASSPGQFTDTQYF.

This clonotype was recorded a few times. The V and J genes are TRBV29-1 and TRBJ2-3, with 7 positions matching TRBD1. The CDR3 is 13 amino acids. Germline V lookup: CDR1 SQVTM, CDR2 ANQGSEA. Losses at the gene ends were 4 bases for V and 5 bases for J; bases not matched to a gene: 6. Here the CDR3 DNA reads TGCAGCGTTGTAGGGGGCGTCGTAGATACGCAGTATTTT. Protein product: CSVVGGVVDTQYF.

The chain joins TRBV2 to TRBJ2-1, with D tentatively TRBD2 (6 bases). With 2 bases removed from V and 6 bases from J, the gap between germline ends came to 17 bases. The CDR3 runs to 16 residues. The germline V gene has CDR1 SNHLY and CDR2 FYNNEI. This chain's CDR3 is CASSESRTIPPNEQFF. Written as DNA, the CDR3 is TGTGCCAGCAGTGAATCGAGGACTATCCCCCCCAATGAGCAGTTCTTC.

This clonotype was seen a few times. This sequence joins TRBV6-1 and TRBJ2-7; TRBD2 matches 10 bases. Trimming took 0 bases from V and 1 from J; bases not matched to a gene: 9. This CDR3 is built from 18 residues. CDR1 MNHNS and CDR2 SASEGT come from the germline V gene. CDR3 sequence: CASSEAHPSSGSSYEQYV. CDR3 sequence (DNA): TGTGCCAGCAGTGAAGCCCACCCTTCTAGCGGGAGTTCCTACGAGCAGTACGTC.

This clonotype occurred a few times. The J gene is TRBJ2-1, the V gene TRBV28, with 7 bases lining up with TRBD2. This CDR3 region has 19 residues. Losses at the gene ends were 2 bases for V and 4 bases for J; bases not matched to a gene: 17. Per germline, CDR1 MDHEN and CDR2 SYDVKM. The CDR3 protein is CASSLSPGTRESLYNEQFF. The CDR3 region has the DNA TGTGCCAGCAGTTTAAGCCCGGGGACGCGGGAGAGCCTATACAATGAGCAGTTCTTC.

This clonotype was picked up many times. The chain recombines TRBV6-2 or TRBV6-3 with TRBJ2-7; D may be TRBD1 or TRBD2 (6 bases each). Germline V CDR1 and CDR2: MNHEY, SVGEGT. The germline V and J ends were trimmed by 0 bases and 1 base, with 10 bases remaining between them. CDR3 length equals 15 residues. The CDR3 here is CASSYSGGASYEQYF. The CDR3 bases are TGTGCCAGCAGTTACTCGGGGGGCGCGTCCTACGAGCAGTACTTC.

This clonotype has ten or more counts. The V and J genes are TRBV7-2 and TRBJ2-3; tentatively, D is TRBD1 (5 bases). CDR3 size: 15 residues. V was shortened by 6 bases and J by 1 base, with 14 bases between the two germline ends. Germline V lookup: CDR1 SGHTA, CDR2 FQGNSA. CDR3 nucleotides: TGTGCCAGCAGGGCCGGGCAAGGGGGCACAGATACGCAGTATTTT. This sequence encodes CASRAGQGGTDTQYF.

This clonotype was counted a few times. V and J are TRBV19 and TRBJ1-4; D is unclear. CDR3 size: 14 residues. Germline values: CDR1 LNHDA, CDR2 SQIVND (reference sequence). V lost 5 bases and J lost 8, with 15 bases in between. Written as DNA, the CDR3 is TGTGCCAGTAGTCGAGAAAACCCACAAGAAAAACTGTTTTTT. This codes for CASSRENPQEKLFF.

The chain links TRBV7-9 to TRBJ1-1; D remains unclear. V lost 3 bases and J 7 bases, leaving 9 bases between the germline ends. CDR3 size: 12 residues. Looked up from germline, CDR1 is SEHNR and CDR2 is FQNEAQ (reference sequence). The CDR3 coding sequence is TGTGCCAGCAGCTTTGAGAAATATGAAGCTTTCTTT. This encodes CASSFEKYEAFF.

This clonotype was seen more than once but under ten times. The chain uses TRBV7-3 and TRBJ2-7, with 13 bases that match TRBD2. Germline CDR1 SGHTA, CDR2 FQGTGA. The CDR3 contains 15 residues. The trim removed 4 bases at V and 6 bases at J, leaving 6 bases unmatched. CDR3 DNA: TGTGCCAGCAGCTCGACTAGCGGGAGGAATTCCGAGCAGTACTTC. Protein product: CASSSTSGRNSEQYF.

The V and J genes are TRBV18 and TRBJ2-7, with TRBD2 as a possible D gene (5 bases). Germline V gene data show CDR1 as KGHSH and CDR2 as LQKENI. V was pared by 0 bases and J by 3 bases, with 12 bases between. There are 15 residues in the CDR3. CDR3 sequence reads: CASSPPGRGNYEQYF. The DNA of the CDR3 is TGTGCCAGCTCACCACCCGGACGGGGAAACTACGAGCAGTACTTC.

This sequence joins TRBV18 and TRBJ1-1, with D tentatively TRBD1 (5 bases). Trimming stripped 2 bases from V and 0 bases from J, with 13 bases between. The CDR3 loop spans 16 amino acids. Germline V gene sequence: CDR1 KGHSH, CDR2 LQKENI. The CDR3 DNA sequence: TGTGCCAGCTCACCAGAGAGGGGAGCTGTGAACACTGAAGCTTTCTTT. It specifies CASSPERGAVNTEAFF.

There are a few counts of this clonotype. The chain carries TRBV7-3 and TRBJ2-1, with D possibly being TRBD1 or TRBD2 (5 bases each). CDR3 size: 14 residues. Per the germline V gene, CDR1 is SGHTA and CDR2 is FQGTGA. With 1 base removed from V and 10 bases from J, the gap between germline ends came to 14 bases. The CDR3 protein is CASSLRQGRPEQFF. DNA for the CDR3: TGTGCCAGCAGCTTAAGGCAGGGACGCCCCGAGCAGTTCTTC.

The chain couples TRBV6-5 to TRBJ2-6; D gene ambiguous. The length of the CDR3 is 15 residues. Germline CDR1 is MNHEY and CDR2 is SVGAGI. V lost 6 bases, J lost 0 bases, and 9 bases lay in between. The CDR3 DNA follows: TGTGCCAGCAGGCCCCTTCTCTCTGGGGCCAACGTCCTGACTTTC. It yields the protein CASRPLLSGANVLTF.

This rearrangement joins TRBV27 to TRBJ2-1; 9 nucleotides agree with TRBD2. Looked up from germline, CDR1 is MNHEY and CDR2 is SMNVEV (reference sequence). Germline trimming cut 5 bases from V and 2 bases from J; bases unmatched to any gene: 7. The CDR3 covers 16 residues. The CDR3 loop reads CASSALLAGPYNEQFF. The CDR3 DNA sequence: TGTGCCAGCAGTGCGCTCCTAGCGGGACCCTACAATGAGCAGTTCTTC.

This clonotype showed up many times. V is TRBV6-5 and J is TRBJ2-1; TRBD2 is a possible D gene (6 bases). Germline CDR1 and CDR2: MNHEY and SVGAGI. Trimming removed 1 base from V and 2 bases from J, with 12 bases in between. This CDR3 comprises 16 residues. The CDR3 spells CASSYFAGSPYNEQFF. The CDR3 bases are TGTGCCAGCAGTTACTTCGCGGGGAGTCCCTACAATGAGCAGTTCTTC.

This clonotype came up a few times. The chain joins TRBV6-4 to TRBJ2-2, with 11 bases identical to TRBD2. Germline-derived CDR1 and CDR2 are MRHNA and SNTAGT. J gave up 0 bases and V 5 bases, and 5 bases lay outside the gene matches. The CDR3 covers 17 residues. This CDR3 is CASSLLAGGSNTGELFF. CDR3 sequence (DNA): TGTGCCAGCAGTCTTCTAGCGGGAGGCTCGAACACCGGGGAGCTGTTTTTT.

The chain has TRBV4-1 and TRBJ2-2; 8 bases agree with TRBD2. J gave up 5 bases and V 0 bases, and 17 bases lay outside the gene matches. The CDR3 consists of 20 residues. CDR1 MGHRA and CDR2 YSYEKL come from the germline V gene. CDR3: CASSQEVGGRGTSGTGELFF. The CDR3 region has the DNA TGCGCCAGCAGCCAAGAAGTAGGGGGTAGGGGGACTAGTGGAACCGGGGAGCTGTTTTTT.

V is TRBV3-1 and J is TRBJ1-2, with D possibly TRBD1 on 6 matching bases. The CDR3 covers 14 residues. The V and J ends lost 4 bases and 5 bases respectively, with 14 bases between them. Looked up from germline, CDR1 is LGHDT and CDR2 is YNNKEL (reference sequence). The CDR3 nucleotides are TGTGCCAGCAGCCGAGAGGGGGAACGTTATGGCTACACCTTC. Translating gives CASSREGERYGYTF.

V and J are TRBV12-5 and TRBJ2-3; 10 bases match TRBD1. CDR3 length equals 15 residues. V shed 3 bases and J 4 bases; nucleotides not matched to a gene: 4. Germline loops: CDR1 LGHNT, CDR2 FRNRAP. In DNA form, the CDR3 reads TGTGCTAGTGGTTTTCGGGACAGGGGCCCAGATACGCAGTATTTT. Residues: CASGFRDRGPDTQYF.

This clonotype has at least ten counts. This sequence joins TRBV12-3 or TRBV12-4 and TRBJ1-2, with TRBD1 as a possible D gene (6 bases). The CDR3 is 15 residues long. The germline V and J ends were trimmed by 2 bases and 4 bases, with 14 bases remaining between them. CDR3 region: CASSLLGRGPYGYTF. The CDR3, as DNA: TGTGCCAGCAGTTTATTGGGCAGGGGCCCCTATGGCTACACCTTC.

The sample holds a few counts of this clonotype. The J gene is TRBJ2-3, the V gene TRBV15; no clear D gene. Germline V CDR1 and CDR2: LNHNV, YYDKDF (reference sequence). The CDR3 runs 17 residues. V lost 0 bases, J lost 5 bases, and 18 bases lay in between. CDR3 nucleotide sequence: TGTGCCACCAGCAGAGATAGAGGACGGGTTTTGGGAGATACGCAGTATTTT. Residues: CATSRDRGRVLGDTQYF.

This clonotype has at least ten counts. The chain links TRBV7-7 to TRBJ2-2, with TRBD2 matching over 10 bases. The CDR3 extends over 18 amino acids. The germline CDR1 and CDR2 sequences are SSHAT and FNYEAQ (reference sequence). J gave up 5 bases and V 5 bases, and 14 bases lay outside the gene matches. CDR3 loop: CASSPTRLAGPWTGELFF. In DNA, the CDR3 is TGTGCCAGCAGCCCAACAAGACTAGCGGGTCCTTGGACCGGGGAGCTGTTTTTT.

The genes are TRBV19 and TRBJ2-1; 14 nucleotides align to TRBD2. Unmatched junction bases numbered 18, after V lost 10 bases and J lost 4 bases. CDR1 is LNHDA, CDR2 SQIVND, per germline (reference sequence). The CDR3 has 19 amino acids. The CDR3 loop is CATHRLAGGPGPGYNEQFF. The CDR3 coding sequence is TGTGCCACCCATAGACTAGCGGGAGGGCCGGGCCCGGGATACAATGAGCAGTTCTTC.